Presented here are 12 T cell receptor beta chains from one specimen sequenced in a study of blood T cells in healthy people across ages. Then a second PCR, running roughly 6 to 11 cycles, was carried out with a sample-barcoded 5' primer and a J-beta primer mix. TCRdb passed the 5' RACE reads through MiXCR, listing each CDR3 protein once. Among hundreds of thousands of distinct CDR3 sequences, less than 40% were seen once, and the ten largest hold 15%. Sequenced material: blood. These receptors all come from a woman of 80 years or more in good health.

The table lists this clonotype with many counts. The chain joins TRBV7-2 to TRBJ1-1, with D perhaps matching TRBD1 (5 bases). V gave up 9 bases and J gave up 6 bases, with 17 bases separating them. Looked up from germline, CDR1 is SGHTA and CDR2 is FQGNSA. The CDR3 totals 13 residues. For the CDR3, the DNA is TGTGCCAGTCTGGTCGGGGCCAGGGCTGAAGCTTTCTTT. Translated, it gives CASLVGARAEAFF.

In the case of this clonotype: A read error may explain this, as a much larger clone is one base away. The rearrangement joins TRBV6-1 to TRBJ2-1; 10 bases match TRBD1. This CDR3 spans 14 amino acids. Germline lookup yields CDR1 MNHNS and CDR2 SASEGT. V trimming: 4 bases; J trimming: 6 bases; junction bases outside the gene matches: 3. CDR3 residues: CASSGRQGANEQFF. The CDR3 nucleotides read TGTGCCAGCAGTGGGCGACAGGGGGCCAATGAGCAGTTCTTC.

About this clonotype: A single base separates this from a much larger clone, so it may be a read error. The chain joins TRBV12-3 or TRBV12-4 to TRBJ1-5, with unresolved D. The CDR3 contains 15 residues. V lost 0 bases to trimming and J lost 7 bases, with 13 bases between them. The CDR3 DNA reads TGTGCCAGCAGTTTAGCAGCGGGGAGGAGACAGCCCCAGCATTTT. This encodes CASSLAAGRRQPQHF.

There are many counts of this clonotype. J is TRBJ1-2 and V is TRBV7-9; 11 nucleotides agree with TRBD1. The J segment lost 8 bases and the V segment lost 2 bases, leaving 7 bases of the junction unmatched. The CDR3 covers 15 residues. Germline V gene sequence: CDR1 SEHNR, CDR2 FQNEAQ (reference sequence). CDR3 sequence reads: CASSLMGQGEGGYTF. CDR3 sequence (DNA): TGTGCCAGCAGCTTAATGGGACAGGGGGAAGGCGGCTACACCTTC.

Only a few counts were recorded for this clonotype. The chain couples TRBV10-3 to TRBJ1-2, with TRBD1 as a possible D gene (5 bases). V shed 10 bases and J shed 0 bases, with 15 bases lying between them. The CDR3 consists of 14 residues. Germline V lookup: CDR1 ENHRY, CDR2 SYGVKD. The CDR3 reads CATLRDGANYGYTF. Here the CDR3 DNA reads TGTGCCACCCTCCGGGACGGAGCTAACTATGGCTACACCTTC.

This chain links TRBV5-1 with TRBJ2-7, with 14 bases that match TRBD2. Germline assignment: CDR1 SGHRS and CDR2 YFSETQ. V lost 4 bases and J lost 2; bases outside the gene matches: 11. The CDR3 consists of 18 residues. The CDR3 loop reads CASSVGTSGRKGPYEQYF. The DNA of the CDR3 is TGCGCCAGCAGCGTAGGGACTAGCGGGAGAAAAGGGCCCTACGAGCAGTACTTC.

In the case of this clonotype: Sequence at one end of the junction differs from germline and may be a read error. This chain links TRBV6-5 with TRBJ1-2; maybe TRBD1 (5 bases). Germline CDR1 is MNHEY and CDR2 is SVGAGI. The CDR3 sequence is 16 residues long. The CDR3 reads CASSSPRDCQGYGYTF. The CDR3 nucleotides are TGTGCCAGCAGTTCCCCCCGGGACTGTCAGGGCTATGGCTACACCTTT.

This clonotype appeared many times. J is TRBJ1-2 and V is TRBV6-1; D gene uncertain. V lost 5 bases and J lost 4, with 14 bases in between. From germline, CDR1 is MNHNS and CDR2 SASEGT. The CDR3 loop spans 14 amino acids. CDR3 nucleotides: TGTGCCAGCAGTCTTAGAAACCCCGTCTATGGCTACACCTTC. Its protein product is CASSLRNPVYGYTF.

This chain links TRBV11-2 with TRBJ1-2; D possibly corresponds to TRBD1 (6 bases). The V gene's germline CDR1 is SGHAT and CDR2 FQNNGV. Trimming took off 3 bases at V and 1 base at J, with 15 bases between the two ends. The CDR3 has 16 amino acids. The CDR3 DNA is TGTGCCAGCAGCTTCCCGAGGGAGGGGGTTAACTATGGCTACACCTTC. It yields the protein CASSFPREGVNYGYTF.

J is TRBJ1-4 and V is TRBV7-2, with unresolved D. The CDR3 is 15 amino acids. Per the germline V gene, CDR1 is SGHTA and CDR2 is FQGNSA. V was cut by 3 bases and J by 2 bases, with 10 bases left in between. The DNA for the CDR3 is TGTGCCAGCAGCTTCGGGGTTGCGACTAATGAAAAACTGTTTTTT. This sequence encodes CASSFGVATNEKLFF.

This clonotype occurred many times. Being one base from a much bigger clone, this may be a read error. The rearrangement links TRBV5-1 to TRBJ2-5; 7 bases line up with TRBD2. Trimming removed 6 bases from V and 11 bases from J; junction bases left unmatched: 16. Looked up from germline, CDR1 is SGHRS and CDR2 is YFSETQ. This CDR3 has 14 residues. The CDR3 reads CASKTGLPGDEQYF. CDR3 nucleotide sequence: TGCGCCAGCAAAACGGGACTACCGGGCGATGAGCAGTACTTC. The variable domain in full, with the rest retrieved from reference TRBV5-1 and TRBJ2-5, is KAGVTQTPRYLIKTRGQQVTLSCSPISGHRSVSWYQQTPGQGLQFLFEYFSETQRNKGNFPGRFSGRQFSNSRSEMNVSTLELGDSALYLCASKTGLPGDEQYFGPGTRLLVL.

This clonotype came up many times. DNA of the CDR3: TGTGCCAGCGCACAGAGGGTCCATGAGCAGTTCTTC. It yields the protein CASAQRVHEQFF. This chain connects TRBV12-3 or TRBV12-4 to TRBJ2-1; D possibly corresponds to TRBD2 (5 bases). This CDR3 spans 12 amino acids. V was trimmed by 8 bases and J by 8 bases, leaving 13 bases between them.